The 19 T cell receptor beta chains in this list originate from one sample, sequenced in a study of blood T cell repertoires in COVID-19. Measured with immunoSEQ multiplex PCR; TCRdb has only the in-frame clones, and not every one. This sample carries approximately 170,000 clones, 85% to 90% of them seen once, and the ten largest clones take about 3.9%. The sample taken for sequencing was peripheral blood. Every receptor here comes from a woman aged 70 to 79 with acute or convalescent COVID-19.

V gene TRBV28 combines with J gene TRBJ1-1, with 10 bases lining up with TRBD1. This CDR3 is built from 13 residues. J lost 9 bases, V lost 4 bases, and 5 bases had no gene match. Germline values: CDR1 MDHEN, CDR2 SYDVKM. The CDR3 sequence is CASSSTGGPQAFF. The CDR3 coding sequence is TGTGCCAGCAGTTCGACAGGGGGCCCCCAAGCTTTCTTT.

This rearrangement joins TRBV27 to TRBJ2-1; the match to TRBD2 covers 12 bases. The V gene's germline CDR1 is MNHEY and CDR2 SMNVEV (reference sequence). The CDR3 is made up of 17 amino acids. The junction had 7 bases not matched to a gene; V was cut back by 4 bases and J by 3 bases. In nucleotides, the CDR3 is TGTGCCAGCAGTTCGTGGACTAGCGGGACTAACTACAATGAGCAGTTCTTC. Translated: CASSSWTSGTNYNEQFF.

CDR3: CAISTAGTGNTIYF. The CDR3 bases are TGTGCCATCAGTACGGCAGGTACTGGAAACACCATATATTTT. The chain joins TRBV10-3 to TRBJ1-3; the D is unclear. The germline V gene encodes CDR1 ENHRY and CDR2 SYGVKD. Trimming took 5 bases from V and 2 from J, leaving 10 bases between them. The CDR3 loop spans 14 amino acids.

The V and J genes are TRBV14 and TRBJ1-6, with 8 bases identical to TRBD1. Germline assignment: CDR1 SGHDN and CDR2 FVKESK. V gave up 2 bases and J gave up 10 bases; unmatched junction bases: 13. The CDR3 is made up of 17 amino acids. CDR3 bases: TGTGCCAGCAGCCAAAGAAAAGGACAGGGTCTGCGGTCACCCCTCCACTTT. Its translation is CASSQRKGQGLRSPLHF.

DNA of the CDR3: TGTGCCAGCAGTGGGACTAGCAGACATGAGCAGTTCTTC. The encoded protein is CASSGTSRHEQFF. The V and J genes are TRBV25-1 and TRBJ2-1, with 8 bases aligning to TRBD2. This CDR3 spans 13 amino acids. J lost 8 bases, V lost 4 bases, and 4 bases had no gene match. In germline, CDR1 is MGHDK, CDR2 SYGVNS.

Here the CDR3 DNA reads TGTGCCAGCAGGCAAACGGGGACAGTCTGGGCAGATACGCAGTATTTT. Its translation: CASRQTGTVWADTQYF. J is TRBJ2-3 and V is TRBV27; 7 nucleotides align to TRBD1. The CDR3 spans 16 residues. Germline-derived CDR1 and CDR2 are MNHEY and SMNVEV (reference sequence). V was pared by 6 bases and J by 4 bases, with 13 bases of the junction left unmatched.

The rearrangement uses TRBV5-5 and TRBJ2-5; tentative D call: TRBD2 (5 bases). Trimming took off 0 bases at V and 7 bases at J, with 16 bases between the two ends. Germline assignment: CDR1 SGHKS and CDR2 YYEKEE (reference sequence). The CDR3 is 15 residues long. CDR3 protein: CASSLEAGRVGTQYF. CDR3 sequence (DNA): TGTGCCAGCAGCTTGGAGGCCGGGCGGGTAGGGACCCAGTACTTC. Using reference TRBV5-5 and TRBJ2-5 for the parts outside the CDR3, the full variable domain is DAGVTQSPTHLIKTRGQQVTLRCSPISGHKSVSWYQQVLGQGPQFIFQYYEKEERGRGNFPDRFSARQFPNYSSELNVNALLLGDSALYLCASSLEAGRVGTQYFGPGTRLLVL.

This clone appeared a single time. The chain combines TRBV5-5 with TRBJ1-1; possible D gene TRBD1, 5 bases. With 4 bases removed from V and 5 bases from J, the gap between germline ends came to 24 bases. There are 17 residues in the CDR3. In germline, CDR1 is SGHKS, CDR2 YYEKEE (reference sequence). The CDR3 sequence is CASSPHFFPQGGTEAFF. CDR3 DNA: TGTGCCAGCAGCCCCCATTTTTTCCCGCAGGGAGGGACTGAAGCTTTCTTT.

The rearrangement uses TRBV9 and TRBJ2-3, with 8 positions matching TRBD2. The V and J ends lost 3 bases and 4 bases, in that order; junction bases with no gene match: 10. The germline V gene has CDR1 SGDLS and CDR2 YYNGEE. CDR3 length equals 16 residues. In DNA form, the CDR3 reads TGTGCCAGCAGCGCCTCGGGAGGGCCTTTGGCAGATACGCAGTATTTT. This sequence encodes CASSASGGPLADTQYF.

The rearrangement joins TRBV19 to TRBJ1-2, with 7 bases fitting TRBD1. V was clipped by 5 bases and J by 8 bases; unmatched bases: 14. The length of the CDR3 is 15 residues. Per germline, CDR1 LNHDA and CDR2 SQIVND (reference sequence). This CDR3 is CASSLTGVWLFGYTF. CDR3 nucleotides: TGTGCCAGTAGTCTCACAGGGGTATGGTTGTTCGGCTACACCTTC.

The chain employs TRBV7-2 and TRBJ1-1; weak D call: TRBD1 (5 bases). This CDR3 spans 16 amino acids. With 5 bases removed from V and 1 base from J, the gap between germline ends came to 17 bases. Germline CDR1 and CDR2: SGHTA and FQGNSA. The CDR3 is CASSPRGDRGNTEAFF. In DNA, the CDR3 is TGTGCCAGCAGCCCCCGGGGGGACCGTGGGAACACTGAAGCTTTCTTT.

The chain joins TRBV28 to TRBJ1-2; 7 positions match TRBD1. Germline CDR1 reads MDHEN; CDR2 reads SYDVKM. After removal of 11 bases from V and 2 bases from J, the junction contained 2 bases not matched to a gene. The length of the CDR3 is 11 residues. The CDR3 reads CAGGQNYGYTF. In DNA, the CDR3 is TGTGCCGGGGGACAGAACTATGGCTACACCTTC.

The chain combines TRBV28 with TRBJ1-4; 8 bases are a match to TRBD1. Trimming cost V 5 bases and J 5 bases; bases outside gene matches: 7. The CDR3 covers 15 residues. Germline V gene sequence: CDR1 MDHEN, CDR2 SYDVKM. Here the CDR3 DNA reads TGTGCCAGCAGTCGTACAGGGGGAAAGAATGAAAAACTGTTTTTT. Residues: CASSRTGGKNEKLFF.

The chain carries TRBV10-1 and TRBJ2-3, with TRBD2 as a possible D gene (5 bases). V lost 6 bases, J lost 0 bases, and 16 bases lay in between. Germline V gives CDR1 WNHNN, CDR2 SYGVQD (reference sequence). CDR3 size: 16 residues. CDR3: CASREEGKPSTDTQYF. DNA of the CDR3: TGCGCCAGCAGAGAAGAGGGAAAGCCTAGCACAGATACGCAGTATTTT.

The genes are TRBV3-1 (or the pseudogene TRBV3-2) and TRBJ1-2, with D possibly being TRBD1 (6 bases). The CDR3 length is 15 residues. CDR1 and CDR2 (germline): LGHDT, YNNKEL (reference sequence). The ends were cut back, 1 base at V and 0 bases at J, with 9 bases in the middle. CDR3 in DNA: TGTGCCAGCAGCCAAGTAAGGACAGCTAACTATGGCTACACCTTC. Its translation is CASSQVRTANYGYTF.

The CDR3 sequence: CASSLAYKAGTRRSGANVLTF. CDR3 in DNA: TGCGCCAGCAGCTTGGCCTATAAAGCCGGGACACGTCGCTCTGGGGCCAACGTCCTGACTTTC. The chain is built from TRBV5-1 and TRBJ2-6; TRBD1 is a possible D gene (6 bases). Germline V gives CDR1 SGHRS, CDR2 YFSETQ. CDR3 length equals 21 residues. V was pared by 0 bases and J by 0 bases, with 22 bases between.

This clone has only a few counts. The gene calls are TRBV4-1 and TRBJ1-4, with D possibly matching TRBD1 (6 bases). Germline loops: CDR1 MGHRA, CDR2 YSYEKL. V was clipped by 4 bases and J by 10 bases, with 19 bases between them. CDR3 length: 15 residues. The CDR3 sequence: CASSPPRGQRGKLFF. The CDR3 DNA reads as TGCGCCAGCAGCCCTCCCCGCGGACAGAGGGGAAAACTGTTTTTT.

The chain is built from TRBV5-6 and TRBJ2-3; 7 nucleotides agree with TRBD2. Germline CDR1 SGHDT, CDR2 YYEEEE. CDR3 length: 14 amino acids. V lost 4 bases, J lost 3 bases, and 5 bases stayed unmatched. Here the CDR3 reads CASSRWRGTDTQYF. CDR3 sequence (DNA): TGTGCCAGCAGCCGCTGGCGGGGGACAGATACGCAGTATTTT. Using reference TRBV5-6 and TRBJ2-3 for the parts outside the CDR3, the full variable domain is DAGVTQSPTHLIKTRGQQVTLRCSPKSGHDTVSWYQQALGQGPQFIFQYYEEEERQRGNFPDRFSGHQFPNYSSELNVNALLLGDSALYLCASSRWRGTDTQYFGPGTRLTVL.

V and J are TRBV6-2 or TRBV6-3 and TRBJ1-5; 10 bases are shared with TRBD1. The germline CDR1 and CDR2 sequences are MNHEY and SVGEGT. Trimming cost V 4 bases and J 7 bases; bases outside gene matches: 10. The CDR3 consists of 16 residues. CDR3 DNA sequence: TGTGCCAGCAGTTCCCCTACCGGGACAGGGGTACAGCCCCAGCATTTT. Its protein product is CASSSPTGTGVQPQHF.